This T cell receptor (beta chain) is from a study of blood T cells in healthy people across ages. In its sample, this clonotype was seen a few times. Germline V gives CDR1 MNHEY, CDR2 SVGAGI. Trimming took 6 bases from V and 1 from J, leaving 11 bases between them. The CDR3 totals 14 residues. A second PCR, run for roughly 7 to 12 cycles, used a sample-barcoded 5' primer plus a J-beta primer mix. Using its own MiXCR run on the 5' RACE reads, TCRdb lists one record per CDR3 protein. The table lists about 570,000 distinct CDR3 sequences, 25% to 35% of them singletons. These same data were also listed under a study on T cells of mothers and their children.

Material for sequencing was blood. The chain combines TRBV6-5 with TRBJ2-3; D assignment may be TRBD1 or TRBD2 (5 bases each). The sequence was obtained from a boy between 2 and 10 years old in good health. DNA of the CDR3: TGTGCCAGCAGCCGGCAGGGACGCACAGATACGCAGTATTTT. Translation: CASSRQGRTDTQYF.